The entry that follows covers one T cell receptor (beta chain) sequence. Its specificity is unknown. The sample carries other DNA sequences with the same CDR3. The table came from immunoSEQ multiplex PCR; TCRdb's copy has only in-frame clones and leaves some out. The data hold some 57,000 clones, with roughly nine tenths observed a single time. The data belong to a study of OX40 agonist ivuxolimab in advanced cancers. At the level of the study: The treatment was a fully human IgG2 OX40 agonist, ivuxolimab. Eligibility admitted prior anti-PD-1, anti-PD-L1 or anti-CTLA-4 therapy; 30% to 40% had some. A mean age of around 60 years, range about 20 to 79, was recorded, and 80% to 90% were male.

Study-wide results and caveats: At 0.1 to 3.0 mg/kg, clonal expansion of CD4+ and CD8+ blood T cells had occurred by week 6.

Germline CDR1 SGHVS, CDR2 FNYEAQ. This CDR3 region has 15 residues. The V end was cut by 3 bases, the J end by 2 bases, with 10 bases between. The input for sequencing was CD4+ or CD8+ T cells sorted from blood, taken in a trial of the OX40 agonist ivuxolimab. This TCR came from an adult with an advanced solid tumor such as melanoma, head and neck, liver or kidney cancer. The chain couples TRBV7-6 to TRBJ2-2, with D maybe TRBD2 (5 bases). The CDR3, as DNA: TGTGCCAGCAGCTTCAGCGGAGGAAACACCGGGGAGCTGTTTTTT. It codes for CASSFSGGNTGELFF. Full variable domain (missing parts from reference TRBV7-6 and TRBJ2-2): GAGVSQSPRYKVTKRGQDVALRCDPISGHVSLYWYRQALGQGPEFLTYFNYEAQQDKSGLPNDRFSAERPEGSISTLTIQRTEQRDSAMYRCASSFSGGNTGELFFGEGSRLTVL.